The 20 T cell receptor beta chains in this list originate from one sample, sequenced in a study of T cells in localized non-small cell lung cancer. Clones were read by immunoSEQ multiplex PCR, and TCRdb kept only the in-frame ones, dropping some. There are roughly 40,000 clones in the sample; 80% to 85% occur only once, and around 7.3% lies in the top ten. The sample here was peripheral blood mononuclear cells, taken before any cancer treatment. These receptors were obtained from a male donor aged 60 or over with stage II lung adenocarcinoma.

The rearrangement joins TRBV6-6 to TRBJ2-1; 7 bases map to TRBD1. The CDR3 loop spans 16 amino acids. With 3 bases clipped from V and 4 bases from J, the junction kept 9 bases outside the gene matches. From germline, CDR1 is MNHNY and CDR2 SVGAGI (reference sequence). As DNA, the CDR3 is TGTGCCAGCAGTTATCGTCGGGACAGTCCTTACAATGAGCAGTTCTTC. Encoded protein: CASSYRRDSPYNEQFF.

The CDR3 nucleotides read TGTGCCAGCAGCCCTACTGTCCCGGCTGGGGAGCTGTTTTTT. Protein product: CASSPTVPAGELFF. The chain couples TRBV7-6 to TRBJ2-2; D gene unclear. CDR3 length: 14 amino acids. The V gene lost 5 bases and the J gene lost 8 bases, with 15 bases spanning the gap. Germline loops: CDR1 SGHVS, CDR2 FNYEAQ.

This clone has just a few counts. The chain combines TRBV4-1 with TRBJ2-2; a possible D gene is TRBD2 (6 bases). The CDR3 is 13 amino acids. Trimming shortened V by 8 bases and J by 4 bases, and 11 bases separated the two germline ends. Germline loops: CDR1 MGHRA, CDR2 YSYEKL. CDR3 sequence reads: CASRPAGTGELFF. In DNA form, the CDR3 reads TGCGCCAGCCGACCAGCGGGCACCGGGGAGCTGTTTTTT.

The chain employs TRBV19 and TRBJ1-5; maybe TRBD1 (5 bases). Germline V gene sequence: CDR1 LNHDA, CDR2 SQIVND (reference sequence). The CDR3 has 14 amino acids. The V end lost 7 bases, the J end lost 2 bases, and 12 bases lay between the germline ends. CDR3 DNA sequence: TGTGCCAGTACTGGGGCAGGCCGCAATCAGCCCCAGCATTTT. It specifies CASTGAGRNQPQHF.

In this sample, this clone turned up once. The rearrangement joins TRBV7-9 to TRBJ1-4, with TRBD1 identical over 10 bases. CDR3 length: 15 residues. Per germline, CDR1 SEHNR and CDR2 FQNEAQ (reference sequence). V trimming: 1 base; J trimming: 6 bases; junction bases outside the gene matches: 2. The CDR3 nucleotides are TGTGCCAGCAGCTTAGAGGGGACAGGGGATGAAAAACTGTTTTTT. Its protein is CASSLEGTGDEKLFF.

The chain joins TRBV5-5 to TRBJ2-4; a weak D match, TRBD2 (7 bases). The V end was cut by 4 bases, the J end by 7 bases, with 18 bases between. CDR1 and CDR2 from the germline V gene are SGHKS and YYEKEE (reference sequence). The CDR3 runs to 15 residues. For the CDR3, the DNA is TGTGCCAGCAGCCCCCGGAGGGGGGGATACAACATTCAGTACTTC. Protein: CASSPRRGGYNIQYF.

The chain uses TRBV28 and TRBJ1-1; a possible D gene is TRBD1 (5 bases). The CDR3 contains 14 residues. V lost 5 bases and J 0 bases, leaving 10 bases between the germline ends. Germline CDR1 MDHEN, CDR2 SYDVKM. The CDR3 region is CASSPQTVNTEAFF. The CDR3 DNA follows: TGTGCCAGCAGTCCCCAGACAGTGAACACTGAAGCTTTCTTT.

The chain links TRBV28 to TRBJ1-1; possible D gene TRBD1, 6 bases. The V gene lost 6 bases and the J gene lost 1 base, with 15 bases spanning the gap. The CDR3 is 15 amino acids. CDR1 is MDHEN, CDR2 SYDVKM, per germline. This CDR3 is CASRGHPGRNTEAFF. CDR3 in DNA: TGTGCCAGCAGGGGACATCCGGGCAGGAACACTGAAGCTTTCTTT.

This chain links TRBV30 with TRBJ1-4, with D unresolved. The CDR3 sequence is 14 residues long. From germline, CDR1 is GTSNPN and CDR2 SVGIG (reference sequence). Trimming took off 3 bases at V and 4 bases at J, with 12 bases between the two ends. The CDR3 reads CAWRQTSNNEKLFF. Written as DNA, the CDR3 is TGTGCCTGGAGGCAGACCAGCAATAATGAAAAACTGTTTTTT.

This clone turned up a few times. The chain recombines TRBV19 with TRBJ1-5; the match to TRBD1 covers 7 bases. Trimming at V came to 8 bases and at J to 0 bases, leaving 4 bases not matched to a gene. Germline V gives CDR1 LNHDA, CDR2 SQIVND (reference sequence). This CDR3 contains 14 residues. CDR3 nucleotide sequence: TGTGCCAGTGACAGGGAATATAGCAATCAGCCCCAGCATTTT. Its translation: CASDREYSNQPQHF.

The chain uses TRBV6-1 and TRBJ1-2; possibly TRBD1 for D (5 bases). This CDR3 has 12 residues. V gave up 5 bases and J gave up 3 bases, with 7 bases separating them. Per the germline V gene, CDR1 is MNHNS and CDR2 is SASEGT. This chain's CDR3 is CASSQQDYGYTF. The DNA for the CDR3 is TGTGCCAGCAGTCAACAGGACTATGGCTACACCTTC.

This chain connects TRBV20-1 to TRBJ2-2; the D is unclear. Germline CDR1 is DFQATT and CDR2 is SNEGSKA (reference sequence). V lost 1 base, J lost 6 bases, and 3 bases lay in between. The CDR3 length is 11 residues. This chain's CDR3 is CSARGPGELFF. In DNA, the CDR3 is TGCAGTGCTAGAGGGCCCGGGGAGCTGTTTTTT.

This clone appeared a few times. The chain employs TRBV7-3 and TRBJ1-3; TRBD1 matches 7 bases. The CDR3 consists of 13 residues. Germline trimming cut 5 bases from V and 15 bases from J; bases unmatched to any gene: 13. Germline V gene data show CDR1 as SGHTA and CDR2 as FQGTGA. The CDR3 here is CASSLLGTTGEYF. The DNA for the CDR3 is TGTGCCAGCAGCCTCCTCGGGACAACAGGGGAATATTTT.

CDR3 nucleotide sequence: TGTGCCAGCAGCTTAGGTCGGGGGAGGGGATACGAGCAGTACTTC. The encoded protein is CASSLGRGRGYEQYF. The gene calls are TRBV7-2 and TRBJ2-7; 7 bases are a match to TRBD2. V shed 1 base, J shed 4 bases, and the junction held 7 bases outside the gene matches. The CDR3 length is 15 residues. Germline V gene data show CDR1 as SGHTA and CDR2 as FQGNSA. Together with reference TRBV7-2 and TRBJ2-7, the CDR3 gives the full variable domain: GAGVSQSPSNKVTEKGKDVELRCDPISGHTALYWYRQSLGQGLEFLIYFQGNSAPDKSGLPSDRFSAERTGGSVSTLTIQRTQQEDSAVYLCASSLGRGRGYEQYFGPGTRLTVT.

Here the CDR3 reads CLSRAGNTEAFF. As DNA, the CDR3 is TGTCTCTCACGGGCCGGGAACACTGAAGCTTTCTTT. The chain combines TRBV19 with TRBJ1-1; no definite D call. Germline values: CDR1 LNHDA, CDR2 SQIVND (reference sequence). CDR3 length equals 12 residues.

The gene calls are TRBV30 and TRBJ1-3; D gene ambiguous. This CDR3 is 12 amino acids long. Per the germline V gene, CDR1 is GTSNPN and CDR2 is SVGIG (reference sequence). The V end was cut by 5 bases, the J end by 4 bases, with 9 bases between. The CDR3 loop reads CAWVHAGNTIYF. CDR3 sequence (DNA): TGTGCCTGGGTCCACGCAGGAAACACCATATATTTT.

V usage is TRBV7-9 and J usage is TRBJ1-2; the D is unclear. Germline loops: CDR1 SEHNR, CDR2 FQNEAQ (reference sequence). V was pared by 0 bases and J by 8 bases, with 7 bases between. The CDR3 is 12 residues long. The CDR3 here is CASSLAGEGYTF. CDR3 coding DNA: TGTGCCAGCAGCTTAGCTGGGGAAGGCTACACCTTC. The full variable domain, with the rest looked up from reference TRBV7-9 and TRBJ1-2, is DTGVSQNPRHKITKRGQNVTFRCDPISEHNRLYWYRQTLGQGPEFLTYFQNEAQLEKSRLLSDRFSAERPKGSFSTLEIQRTEQGDSAMYLCASSLAGEGYTFGSGTRLTVV.

The chain recombines TRBV30 with TRBJ2-6, with 12 bases matching TRBD1. The V gene end was trimmed by 2 bases and the J gene end by 1 base; junction bases not matched to a gene: 6. CDR3 length: 18 amino acids. CDR1 is GTSNPN and CDR2 is SVGIG in the germline V gene (reference sequence). This CDR3 reads CAWSRGTGGTSGANVLTF. The CDR3 coding sequence is TGTGCCTGGAGTCGCGGGACAGGGGGCACGTCTGGGGCCAACGTCCTGACTTTC.

The genes are TRBV7-8 and TRBJ1-2; TRBD1 agrees at 10 bases. Germline V gene data show CDR1 as SGHVS and CDR2 as FQNEAQ. The CDR3 length is 15 residues. The ends lost 1 base at V and 5 bases at J; junction bases unmatched: 4. The CDR3 loop is CASSLVSGQGYGYTF. The CDR3 nucleotides read TGTGCCAGCAGCTTAGTTTCGGGACAGGGGTATGGCTACACCTTC.

The V call is TRBV6-5, the J call TRBJ2-7, with TRBD2 as a possible D gene (6 bases). The V end was cut by 6 bases, the J end by 4 bases, with 10 bases between. The germline CDR1 and CDR2 sequences are MNHEY and SVGAGI. This CDR3 contains 12 residues. The CDR3 DNA is TGTGCCAGCAGCACGGGAGAATACGAGCAGTACTTC. Translated, it gives CASSTGEYEQYF.